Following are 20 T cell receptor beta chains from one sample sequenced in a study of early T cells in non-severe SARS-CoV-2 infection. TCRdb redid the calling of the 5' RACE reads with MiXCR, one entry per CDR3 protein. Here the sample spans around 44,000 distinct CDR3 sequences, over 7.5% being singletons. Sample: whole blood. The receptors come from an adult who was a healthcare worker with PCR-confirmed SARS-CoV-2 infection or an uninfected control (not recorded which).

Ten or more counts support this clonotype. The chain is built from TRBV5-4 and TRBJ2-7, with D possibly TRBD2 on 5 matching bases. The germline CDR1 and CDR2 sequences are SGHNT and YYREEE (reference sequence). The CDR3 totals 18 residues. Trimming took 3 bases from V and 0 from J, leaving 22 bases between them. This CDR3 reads CASSSGGRGPRSSYEQYF. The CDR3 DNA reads TGTGCCAGCAGCTCAGGCGGACGCGGGCCCCGAAGCTCCTACGAGCAGTACTTC. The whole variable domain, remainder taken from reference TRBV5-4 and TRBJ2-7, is ETGVTQSPTHLIKTRGQQVTLRCSSQSGHNTVSWYQQALGQGPQFIFQYYREEENGRGNFPPRFSGLQFPNYSSELNVNALELDDSALYLCASSSGGRGPRSSYEQYFGPGTRLTVT.

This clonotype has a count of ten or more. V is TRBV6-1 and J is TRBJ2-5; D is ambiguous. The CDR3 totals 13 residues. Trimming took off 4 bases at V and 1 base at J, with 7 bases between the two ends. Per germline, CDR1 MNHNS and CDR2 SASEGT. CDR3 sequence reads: CASSVGSQETQYF. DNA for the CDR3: TGTGCCAGCAGTGTGGGGTCCCAAGAGACCCAGTACTTC.

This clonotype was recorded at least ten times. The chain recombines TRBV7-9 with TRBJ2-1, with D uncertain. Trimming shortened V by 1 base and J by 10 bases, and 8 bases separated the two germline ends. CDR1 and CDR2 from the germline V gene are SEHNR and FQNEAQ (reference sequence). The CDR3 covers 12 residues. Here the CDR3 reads CASSLGAGEQFF. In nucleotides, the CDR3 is TGTGCCAGCAGCTTAGGAGCTGGGGAGCAGTTCTTC.

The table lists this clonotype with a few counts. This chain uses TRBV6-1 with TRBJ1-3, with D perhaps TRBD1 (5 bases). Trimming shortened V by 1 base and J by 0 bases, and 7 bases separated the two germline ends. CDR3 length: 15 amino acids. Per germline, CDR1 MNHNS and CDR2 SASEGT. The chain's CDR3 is CASSEDRSSGNTIYF. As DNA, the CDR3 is TGTGCCAGCAGTGAAGACAGGAGCTCTGGAAACACCATATATTTT.

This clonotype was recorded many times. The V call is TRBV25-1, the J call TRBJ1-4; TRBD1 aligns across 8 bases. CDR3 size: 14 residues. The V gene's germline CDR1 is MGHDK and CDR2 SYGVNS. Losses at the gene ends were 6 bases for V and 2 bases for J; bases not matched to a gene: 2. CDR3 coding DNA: TGTGCCAGCAGGGACAGGGTCACTAATGAAAAACTGTTTTTT. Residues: CASRDRVTNEKLFF.

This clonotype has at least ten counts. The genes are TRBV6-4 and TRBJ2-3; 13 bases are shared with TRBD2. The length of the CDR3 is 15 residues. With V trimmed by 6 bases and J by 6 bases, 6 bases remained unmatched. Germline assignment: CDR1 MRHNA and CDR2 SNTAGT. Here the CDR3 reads CASRPTSGRTDTQYF. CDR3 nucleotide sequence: TGTGCCAGCAGACCGACTAGCGGGAGGACCGATACGCAGTATTTT.

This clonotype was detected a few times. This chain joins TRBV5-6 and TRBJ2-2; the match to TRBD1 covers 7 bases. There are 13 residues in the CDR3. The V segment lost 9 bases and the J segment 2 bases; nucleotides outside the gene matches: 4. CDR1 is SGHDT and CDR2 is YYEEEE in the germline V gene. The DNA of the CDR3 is TGTGCCACCCAGGGGGAAAACACCGGGGAGCTGTTTTTT. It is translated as CATQGENTGELFF.

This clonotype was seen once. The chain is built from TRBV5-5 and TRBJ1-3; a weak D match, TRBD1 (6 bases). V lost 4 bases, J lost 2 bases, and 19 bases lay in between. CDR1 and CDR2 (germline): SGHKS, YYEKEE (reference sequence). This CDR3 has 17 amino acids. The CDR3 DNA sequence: TGTGCCAGCAGCCCGGGAGGGGGGCGACAGGCTGGAAACACCATATATTTT. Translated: CASSPGGGRQAGNTIYF. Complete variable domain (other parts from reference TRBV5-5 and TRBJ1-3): DAGVTQSPTHLIKTRGQQVTLRCSPISGHKSVSWYQQVLGQGPQFIFQYYEKEERGRGNFPDRFSARQFPNYSSELNVNALLLGDSALYLCASSPGGGRQAGNTIYFGEGSWLTVV.

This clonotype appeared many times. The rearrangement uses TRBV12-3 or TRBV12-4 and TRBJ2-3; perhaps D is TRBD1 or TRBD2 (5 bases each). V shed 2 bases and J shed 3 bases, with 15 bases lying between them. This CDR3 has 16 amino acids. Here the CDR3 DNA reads TGTGCCAGCAGTTTATCCGGGGCGTACGGTACAGATACGCAGTATTTT. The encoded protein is CASSLSGAYGTDTQYF.

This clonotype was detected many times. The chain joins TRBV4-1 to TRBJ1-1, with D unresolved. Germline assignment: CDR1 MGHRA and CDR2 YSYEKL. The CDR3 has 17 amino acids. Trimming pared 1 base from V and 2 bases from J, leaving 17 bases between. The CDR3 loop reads CASSQGAAPTINTEAFF. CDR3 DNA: TGCGCCAGCAGCCAAGGGGCCGCTCCGACCATTAACACTGAAGCTTTCTTT.

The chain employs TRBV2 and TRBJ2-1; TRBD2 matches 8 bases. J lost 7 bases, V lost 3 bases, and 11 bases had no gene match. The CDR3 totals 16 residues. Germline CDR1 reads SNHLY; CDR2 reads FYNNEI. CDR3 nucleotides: TGTGCCAGCAGTGATTGGGGACTAGGCTTGGGAAATGAGCAGTTCTTC. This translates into CASSDWGLGLGNEQFF.

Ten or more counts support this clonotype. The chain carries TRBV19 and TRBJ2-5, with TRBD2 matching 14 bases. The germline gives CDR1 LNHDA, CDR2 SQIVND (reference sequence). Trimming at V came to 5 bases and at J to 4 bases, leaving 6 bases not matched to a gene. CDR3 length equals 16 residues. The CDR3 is CASSPRGLAGGETQYF. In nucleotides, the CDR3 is TGTGCCAGTAGTCCCCGAGGACTAGCGGGAGGAGAGACCCAGTACTTC.

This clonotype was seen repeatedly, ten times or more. The CDR3 is CASTPGGARREQYF. In DNA form, the CDR3 reads TGCGCCAGCACCCCCGGGGGGGCTAGGCGCGAGCAGTACTTC. The J gene is TRBJ2-7, the V gene TRBV5-1, with 8 bases fitting TRBD2. Germline lookup yields CDR1 SGHRS and CDR2 YFSETQ. After removal of 6 bases from V and 6 bases from J, the junction contained 11 bases not matched to a gene. The CDR3 has 14 amino acids.

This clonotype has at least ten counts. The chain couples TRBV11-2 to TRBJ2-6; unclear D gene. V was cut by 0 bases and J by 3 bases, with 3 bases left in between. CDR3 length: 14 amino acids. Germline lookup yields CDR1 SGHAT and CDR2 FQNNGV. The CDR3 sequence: CASSLDRGANVLTF. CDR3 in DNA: TGTGCCAGCAGCTTAGATCGTGGGGCCAACGTCCTGACTTTC.

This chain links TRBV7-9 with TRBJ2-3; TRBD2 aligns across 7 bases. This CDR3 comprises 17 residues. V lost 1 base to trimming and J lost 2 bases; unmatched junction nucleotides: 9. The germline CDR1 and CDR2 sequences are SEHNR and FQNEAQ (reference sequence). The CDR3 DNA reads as TGTGCCAGCAGCTTAGGGGCTAGCGGAGACCACACAGATACGCAGTATTTT. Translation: CASSLGASGDHTDTQYF.

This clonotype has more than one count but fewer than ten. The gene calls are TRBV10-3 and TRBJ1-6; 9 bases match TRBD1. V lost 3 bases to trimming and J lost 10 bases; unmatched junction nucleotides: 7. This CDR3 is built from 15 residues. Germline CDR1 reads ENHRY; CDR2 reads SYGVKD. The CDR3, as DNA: TGTGCCATCAGTGATGCGGGACAGGGACCGTCACCCCTCCACTTT. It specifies CAISDAGQGPSPLHF.

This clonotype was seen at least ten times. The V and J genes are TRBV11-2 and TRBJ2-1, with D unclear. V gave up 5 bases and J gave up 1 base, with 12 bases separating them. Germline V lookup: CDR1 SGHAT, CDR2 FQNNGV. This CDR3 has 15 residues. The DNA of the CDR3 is TGTGCCAGCAGCCCGGCCTGGGGTTCCTACAATGAGCAGTTCTTC. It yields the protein CASSPAWGSYNEQFF.

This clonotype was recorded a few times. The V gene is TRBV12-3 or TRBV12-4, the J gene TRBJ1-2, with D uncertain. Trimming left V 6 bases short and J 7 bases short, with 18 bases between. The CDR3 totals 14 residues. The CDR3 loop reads CASSPWSSGLGYTF. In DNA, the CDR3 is TGTGCCAGCAGCCCTTGGTCGTCCGGACTTGGCTACACCTTC.

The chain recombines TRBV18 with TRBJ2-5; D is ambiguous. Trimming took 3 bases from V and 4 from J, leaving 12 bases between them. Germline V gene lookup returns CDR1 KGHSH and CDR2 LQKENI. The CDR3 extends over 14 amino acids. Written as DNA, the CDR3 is TGTGCCAGCTCACCGGGTCGCACCTCAGAGACCCAGTACTTC. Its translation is CASSPGRTSETQYF.

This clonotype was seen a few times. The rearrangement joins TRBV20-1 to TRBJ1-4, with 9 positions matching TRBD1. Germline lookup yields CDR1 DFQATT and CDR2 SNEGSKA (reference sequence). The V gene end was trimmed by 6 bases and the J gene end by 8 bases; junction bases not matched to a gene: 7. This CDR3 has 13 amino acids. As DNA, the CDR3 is TGCAGTGCCCCGGGACAGGGTAACGAAAAACTGTTTTTT. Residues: CSAPGQGNEKLFF.